The 3 T cell receptor beta chains below all came from one sample that was sequenced in a study of blood T cell repertoires in COVID-19 (dated by TCRdb to 2018 to 2020). The method behind the library was the immunoSEQ multiplex PCR assay. This is the immuneACCESS table as TCRdb keeps it, with only in-frame sequences that have V and J called. A part of the clones is gone; compared with another copy, unresolved V genes explain less than half, and the rest is unexplained. The sample data list approximately 150,000 clones, and 87% of these were observed just once. The ten largest make up less than 6.5% of the sample. Sequencing was performed on peripheral blood. These TCRs come from a human donor in a cohort sampled during active COVID-19.

This clone occurred a few times. V and J are TRBV11-3 and TRBJ2-2; the D gene is possibly TRBD2 (6 bases). Between the trimmed V and J ends, which lost 5 bases and 2 bases, there was a span of 21 bases. The germline gives CDR1 SGHNT, CDR2 YENEEA. CDR3 size: 18 residues. The CDR3 protein is CASSPKEGRLANTGELFF. DNA for the CDR3: TGTGCCAGCAGCCCGAAGGAGGGCCGGCTAGCTAACACCGGGGAGCTGTTTTTT.

The chain links TRBV7-2 to TRBJ2-3; maybe TRBD2 (7 bases). The V and J ends lost 2 bases and 0 bases respectively, with 12 bases between them. The CDR3 length is 16 residues. In germline, CDR1 is SGHTA, CDR2 FQGNSA. The CDR3 is CASSLRGGGSTDTQYF. CDR3 DNA: TGTGCCAGCAGCTTAAGAGGGGGGGGGAGCACAGATACGCAGTATTTT.

The chain combines TRBV7-6 with TRBJ2-7; 7 bases fit TRBD1. The V gene's germline CDR1 is SGHVS and CDR2 FNYEAQ. Trimming removed 1 base from V and 3 bases from J; junction bases left unmatched: 9. There are 16 residues in the CDR3. Here the CDR3 reads CASSLVPLGGNYEQYF. CDR3 DNA sequence: TGTGCCAGCAGCTTAGTCCCCTTAGGGGGCAACTACGAGCAGTACTTC.